Presented here are 11 T cell receptor beta chains from one specimen sequenced in a study of T cell repertoires in cytomegalovirus infection. TCRdb reprocessed the reads with MiXCR, giving one entry per CDR3 protein. The table shows approximately 200,000 distinct CDR3 sequences, with about 20% occurring only once. The source material was CD8+ T cells from PBMCs. These receptors all stem from a human donor in good health (CMV status not recorded). Some clones in this sample may be carry-over from other donors' samples.

This clonotype was detected only a few times. The chain joins TRBV27 to TRBJ2-3; D gene uncertain. V lost 10 bases to trimming and J lost 1 base, with 15 bases between them. This CDR3 comprises 14 residues. Germline V lookup: CDR1 MNHEY, CDR2 SMNVEV (reference sequence). The DNA for the CDR3 is TGTGCCATTTCGCCTGCGGACGGCACAGATACGCAGTATTTT. It specifies CAISPADGTDTQYF.

In its sample, this clonotype was seen many times. The chain employs TRBV7-2 and TRBJ2-7; TRBD2 matches 9 bases. Germline V CDR1 and CDR2: SGHTA, FQGNSA. J was trimmed by 3 bases and V by 5 bases; bases with no gene match: 5. This CDR3 is 14 amino acids long. The CDR3 DNA is TGTGCCAGCAGCGTAATAGCGGGGGACTACGAGCAGTACTTC. It translates to CASSVIAGDYEQYF.

This clonotype was counted only a few times. DNA for the CDR3: TGCAGTGCTCTCTCCGGCCTAGCGGGGGGATACACCGGGGAGCTGTTTTTT. Its translation is CSALSGLAGGYTGELFF. J is TRBJ2-2 and V is TRBV20-1; 11 nucleotides agree with TRBD2. The germline gives CDR1 DFQATT, CDR2 SNEGSKA (reference sequence). V trimming: 5 bases; J trimming: 3 bases; junction bases outside the gene matches: 11. CDR3 length: 17 amino acids.

The sample holds a few counts of this clonotype. The rearrangement joins TRBV7-9 to TRBJ2-1, with TRBD2 as a possible D gene (6 bases). From germline, CDR1 is SEHNR and CDR2 FQNEAQ (reference sequence). Trimming took 5 bases from V and 3 from J, leaving 17 bases between them. This CDR3 is 16 amino acids long. The CDR3, as DNA: TGTGCCAGCAGCGACCGACTAGTCCCCCTCTACAATGAGCAGTTCTTC. Translating gives CASSDRLVPLYNEQFF.

About this clonotype itself: Because it lacks the conserved phenylalanine or tryptophan at the end, this CDR3 is likely a read error. The DNA is omitted, as the CDR3 cannot be located on it reliably, and the CDR3 follows TCRdb's listing. The chain uses TRBV23-1 and TRBJ2-5; TRBD1, the table's D call, lacks a check against the DNA. TRBV23-1 has ORF status, its function being uncertain. The CDR3 is 11 amino acids in total, end residues counted. The CDR3 sequence is CAVPGIHNVAV.

The V gene is TRBV27, the J gene TRBJ2-2, with 7 bases matching TRBD1. J lost 3 bases, V lost 11 bases, and 3 bases had no gene match. The germline CDR1 and CDR2 sequences are MNHEY and SMNVEV (reference sequence). The CDR3 is 12 residues long. The CDR3 is CACTGDTGELFF. CDR3 nucleotides: TGTGCCTGCACAGGGGACACCGGGGAGCTGTTTTTT.

J is TRBJ1-1 and V is TRBV2; D perhaps matches TRBD1 (6 bases). This CDR3 has 13 amino acids. Deletions cut 2 bases from V and 8 bases from J, with 12 bases between. The germline V gene has CDR1 SNHLY and CDR2 FYNNEI. CDR3 region: CASSEPGQREAFF. For the CDR3, the DNA is TGTGCCAGCAGTGAACCGGGACAAAGAGAAGCTTTCTTT.

In its sample, this clonotype was seen once. This chain joins TRBV9 and TRBJ2-1, with 9 bases identical to TRBD2. The V gene end was trimmed by 7 bases and the J gene end by 7 bases; junction bases not matched to a gene: 6. In germline, CDR1 is SGDLS, CDR2 YYNGEE. This CDR3 comprises 13 residues. The CDR3 reads CASRDSGGNEQFF. For the CDR3, the DNA is TGTGCCAGCCGGGATAGCGGGGGTAATGAGCAGTTCTTC.

This clonotype was seen once. The chain is built from TRBV28 and TRBJ2-7; no clear D gene. The germline V gene has CDR1 MDHEN and CDR2 SYDVKM. The V and J ends lost 5 bases and 7 bases respectively, with 15 bases between them. The length of the CDR3 is 13 residues. This chain's CDR3 is CASSPTEGPEQYF. CDR3 DNA sequence: TGTGCCAGCAGTCCGACTGAAGGGCCTGAGCAGTACTTC.

V is TRBV12-3 or TRBV12-4 and J is TRBJ1-4; D might be TRBD1 (6 bases). The germline V and J ends were trimmed by 6 bases and 8 bases, with 16 bases remaining between them. CDR3 size: 14 residues. The CDR3 protein is CASSTGPAGEKLFF. CDR3 nucleotides: TGTGCCAGCAGCACAGGGCCCGCTGGGGAAAAACTGTTTTTT.

This clonotype was recorded a few times. The chain combines TRBV6-4 with TRBJ2-2, with D perhaps assigned TRBD1 or TRBD2 (6 bases each). The length of the CDR3 is 16 residues. Germline V gene lookup returns CDR1 MRHNA and CDR2 SNTAGT. Trimming cost V 5 bases and J 5 bases, with 18 bases left between them. As DNA, the CDR3 is TGTGCCAGCAGTCTGGAAGGGGGGTCACCTACCGGGGAGCTGTTTTTT. Its translation: CASSLEGGSPTGELFF.